This TCR beta chain was sequenced during a study of Ad26.COV2.S vaccination and SARS-CoV-2 variants. As for the study in general: In the study, Ad26.COV2.S was injected intramuscularly once, or twice 56 days apart. Study-wide points: The TCR-based breadth and depth measures might underestimate overall T cell responses. Comparable non-spike TCR breadth was observed in vaccine and placebo recipients.

Sequenced by immunoSEQ multiplex PCR; TCRdb stores in-frame clones only, minus some. The repertoire has 400,000 to 450,000 clones, 75% to 95% of them found once; the top ten carry more than 9%. The CDR3 loop spans 13 amino acids. Losses at the gene ends were 7 bases for V and 5 bases for J; bases not matched to a gene: 5. CDR1 is LNHDA and CDR2 is SQIVND in the germline V gene (reference sequence). Of note for this clone: Its specificity is unknown.

Treatment in this sample: roughly 19 received Ad26.COV2.S at low or high dose, single or two shots; about 5 received placebo; per-sample allocation not given. The samples date from day 63 after the first vaccine or placebo injection. Built on an Ad26 vector, the vaccine expressed Wuhan-strain SARS-CoV-2 spike. The chain joins TRBV19 to TRBJ2-1, with 7 bases that match TRBD2. This clonotype was sampled from a person between 18 and 65 years old who received the Ad26.COV2.S COVID-19 vaccine or a placebo. The starting material was peripheral blood, obtained in a trial of Ad26.COV2.S vaccine versus placebo. In DNA form, the CDR3 reads TGTGCCAGTAAGGGCGGGGGTCACAATGAGCAGTTCTTC. The encoded protein is CASKGGGHNEQFF.